This TCR beta chain was profiled in a study of blood T cell repertoires in COVID-19. At the level of the study: The analysed material was cDNA or gDNA that came from T cells, B-cell-depleted T cells, or PBMCs.

CDR3 length equals 16 residues. Trimming left V 7 bases short and J 1 base short, with 17 bases between. The V gene's germline CDR1 is LGHDT and CDR2 YNNKEL (reference sequence). This clone came up once. Produced via immunoSEQ multiplex PCR; TCRdb's table is partial and in-frame only. Of about 64,000 clones in the sample, 81% were seen once. V and J are TRBV3-1 (or the pseudogene TRBV3-2) and TRBJ2-4; tentatively, D is TRBD1 (6 bases). The sequence was obtained from an older man with acute or convalescent COVID-19. Sequences were obtained from peripheral blood. CDR3 sequence: CASTLCNREAKNIQYF. The CDR3 DNA follows: TGTGCCAGCACCCTATGTAACAGGGAGGCCAAAAACATTCAGTACTTC.